This TCR beta chain is from a study of blood T cell repertoires in COVID-19. Each recovered donor of Cohort 3 presented with two negative PCRs, clearance, or symptom resolution. The germline V gene encodes CDR1 LNHDA and CDR2 SQIVND (reference sequence). Trimming shortened V by 3 bases and J by 6 bases, and 14 bases separated the two germline ends. The CDR3 totals 15 residues. Profiled with immunoSEQ multiplex PCR; TCRdb holds only in-frame clones, not every one. Of 200,000 to 250,000 clones listed, 82% are singletons. This rearrangement joins TRBV19 to TRBJ1-4; D unresolved. The sequence was collected from an older woman who had recovered from COVID-19. Sequenced: PBMCs or T cells enriched from blood (not recorded which). The CDR3 spells CASSMKRSPDEKLFF. The CDR3 bases are TGTGCCAGTAGTATGAAAAGGAGTCCTGATGAAAAACTGTTTTTT.